The rows below give T cell receptor beta chains drawn from one sample of a study of post-analysis software for immune sequencing data. TCRdb re-derived calls from the PCR reads in MiXCR, one entry per CDR3 protein. The sample has about 500,000 distinct CDR3 sequences, nearly 45% seen once. The sample was blood. Receptor source: a girl aged 5 to 17 with multiple sclerosis. CDR3s include the opening cysteine and the closing phenylalanine or tryptophan. The D gene is left open where the match is weak. Clone size is shown for a subset of rows, as once, few, many or a class of expanded clone.

D gene: NA; clone size: few; CDR3 length: 14; V gene: TRBV7-2; J gene: TRBJ2-1; CDR3 DNA: TGTGCCAGCAGCCCATCCCGGACGGGAAATGAGCAGTTCTTC; CDR3 protein: CASSPSRTGNEQFF
D gene: NA; clone size: NA; CDR3 length: 12; V gene: TRBV12-3/TRBV12-4; J gene: TRBJ1-1; CDR3 DNA: TGTGCCAGCATTATCGCAGGAGGTGAAGCTTTCTTT; CDR3 protein: CASIIAGGEAFF
D gene: TRBD1; clone size: NA; CDR3 length: 14; V gene: TRBV5-1; J gene: TRBJ1-1; CDR3 DNA: TGCGCCAGCAGCTTAGCAGCGACAGGGGTTGAAGCTTTCTTT; CDR3 protein: CASSLAATGVEAFF
D gene: TRBD1; clone size: once; CDR3 length: 14; V gene: TRBV7-9; J gene: TRBJ1-1; CDR3 DNA: TGTGCCAGCAACTTTCGGGACAGAGACACTGAAGCTTTCTTT; CDR3 protein: CASNFRDRDTEAFF
D gene: NA; clone size: NA; CDR3 length: 14; V gene: TRBV7-9; J gene: TRBJ1-2; CDR3 DNA: TGTGCCAGCAGCGCCAGACACCCTAACTATGGCTACACCTTC; CDR3 protein: CASSARHPNYGYTF
D gene: TRBD2; clone size: NA; CDR3 length: 22; V gene: TRBV11-1; J gene: TRBJ2-7; CDR3 DNA: TGTGCCAGCAGCCCCGGCTCGGCCGGGGGTGAAACTAGGCGGGAGTTTACCGACGAGCAGTACTTC; CDR3 protein: CASSPGSAGGETRREFTDEQYF
D gene: NA; clone size: NA; CDR3 length: 16; V gene: TRBV9; J gene: TRBJ2-3; CDR3 DNA: TGTGCCAGCAGCGTATCAGGACAGACTAGCACAGATACGCAGTATTTT; CDR3 protein: CASSVSGQTSTDTQYF
D gene: NA; clone size: few; CDR3 length: 12; V gene: TRBV12-3/TRBV12-4; J gene: TRBJ1-2; CDR3 DNA: TGTGCCAGCAACAAAGTGAACTATGGCTACACCTTT; CDR3 protein: CASNKVNYGYTF
D gene: TRBD1; clone size: NA; CDR3 length: 14; V gene: TRBV7-9; J gene: TRBJ1-2; CDR3 DNA: TGTGCCAGCAGCTTCCGGGACAGCGTCTATGGCTACACCTTC; CDR3 protein: CASSFRDSVYGYTF
D gene: NA; clone size: few; CDR3 length: 14; V gene: TRBV29-1; J gene: TRBJ2-7; CDR3 DNA: TGCAGCGTTGAAGCGGGAGCCGACTCCTACGAGCAGTACTTC; CDR3 protein: CSVEAGADSYEQYF
D gene: NA; clone size: few; CDR3 length: 13; V gene: TRBV7-2; J gene: TRBJ2-7; CDR3 DNA: TGTGCCAGCAGCTTAGCTACGCGGTACGAGCAGTACTTC; CDR3 protein: CASSLATRYEQYF
D gene: NA; clone size: NA; CDR3 length: 14; V gene: TRBV20-1; J gene: TRBJ1-1; CDR3 DNA: TGCAGTGCTAGTACGAATACGGTGAACACTGAAGCTTTCTTT; CDR3 protein: CSASTNTVNTEAFF
D gene: TRBD1; clone size: NA; CDR3 length: 14; V gene: TRBV20-1; J gene: TRBJ2-7; CDR3 DNA: TGCAGTGCACCGACAGGGCCGGGTAACTACGAGCAGTACTTC; CDR3 protein: CSAPTGPGNYEQYF
D gene: TRBD1; clone size: few; CDR3 length: 13; V gene: TRBV20-1; J gene: TRBJ2-5; CDR3 DNA: TGCAGTGCTAACCGGGACAGGGGCCGGACCCAGTACTTC; CDR3 protein: CSANRDRGRTQYF
D gene: NA; clone size: few; CDR3 length: 15; V gene: TRBV28; J gene: TRBJ2-1; CDR3 DNA: TGTGCCAGCAGTTTTGGGGGGCAACGGATAAATGAGCAGTTCTTC; CDR3 protein: CASSFGGQRINEQFF
D gene: TRBD2; clone size: NA; CDR3 length: 18; V gene: TRBV20-1; J gene: TRBJ2-1; CDR3 DNA: TGCAGTGCTAGAGAAGGACTAGCGGGCGCTATACTCTACAATGAGCAGTTCTTC; CDR3 protein: CSAREGLAGAILYNEQFF
D gene: TRBD2; clone size: NA; CDR3 length: 16; V gene: TRBV7-9; J gene: TRBJ2-7; CDR3 DNA: TGTGCCAGCAGCTTAGGACTAGCGGGAGAATCCTGCGAGCAGTACTTC; CDR3 protein: CASSLGLAGESCEQYF
D gene: NA; clone size: NA; CDR3 length: 15; V gene: TRBV5-1; J gene: TRBJ2-7; CDR3 DNA: TGCGCCAGCAGCTTGGGTACTGTAAACTCCTACGAGCAGTACTTC; CDR3 protein: CASSLGTVNSYEQYF
D gene: NA; clone size: NA; CDR3 length: 15; V gene: TRBV3-1; J gene: TRBJ1-2; CDR3 DNA: TGTGCCAGCAGCCAAGGGCCAGTCCCTAACTATGGCTACACCTTC; CDR3 protein: CASSQGPVPNYGYTF
D gene: NA; clone size: few; CDR3 length: 16; V gene: TRBV5-6; J gene: TRBJ2-7; CDR3 DNA: TGTGCCAGCAGCTTGGGGCTCCTCGAACGGCCCTACGAGCAGTACTTC; CDR3 protein: CASSLGLLERPYEQYF
D gene: TRBD2; clone size: NA; CDR3 length: 14; V gene: TRBV28; J gene: TRBJ2-1; CDR3 DNA: TGTGCCAGCCACACTAGCGGGAGTTACAATGAGCAGTTCTTC; CDR3 protein: CASHTSGSYNEQFF
D gene: NA; clone size: NA; CDR3 length: 15; V gene: TRBV28; J gene: TRBJ2-1; CDR3 DNA: TGTGCCAGCACGTCCAGCGGCTTCTCCTACAATGAGCAGTTCTTC; CDR3 protein: CASTSSGFSYNEQFF
D gene: NA; clone size: NA; CDR3 length: 13; V gene: TRBV29-1; J gene: TRBJ1-4; CDR3 DNA: TGCAGCGTTGGTCCTAATCTCAATGAAAAACTGTTTTTT; CDR3 protein: CSVGPNLNEKLFF
D gene: TRBD2; clone size: few; CDR3 length: 16; V gene: TRBV28; J gene: TRBJ2-7; CDR3 DNA: TGTGCCAGCAGTTCCACGGGGACTAGGAGCTCCTACGAGCAGTACTTC; CDR3 protein: CASSSTGTRSSYEQYF
D gene: TRBD2; clone size: NA; CDR3 length: 16; V gene: TRBV20-1; J gene: TRBJ2-1; CDR3 DNA: TGCGGTGCGAAGACTAGCAACCCGAGCTCCTACAATGAGCAGTTCTTC; CDR3 protein: CGAKTSNPSSYNEQFF